This T cell receptor (beta chain) was sequenced during a study of T-cell memory formation after mild COVID-19 (dated by TCRdb to the early 2020s). For the wider study: Most TCR sequence clusters were specific to one of the two donors. In a couple of donors, T-cell clones that expanded and contracted after mild COVID-19 were followed by sequencing TCRalpha and TCRbeta repertoires longitudinally. Two young, previously healthy adult volunteers, one female and one male, were included in the cohort.

Turning to this clonotype: The antigen it binds to is not known. Nothing much larger sits one base from this clone, and base qualities are not available.

Results the study describes overall, beyond this receptor: Some responding clones were detected in pre-infection memory, which suggested that pre-existing cross-reactive memory T cells had joined the SARS-CoV-2 response. Contracting CD4+ clones were found mainly in CM and EM memory subsets, while CD8+ clones were enriched in EMRA. Clones contracting from day 15 to 85 had balanced CD4/CD8 phenotypes, while a second wave expanding from day 15 to 37 was biased towards CD4+. The study covered only a couple of mild cases, and larger cohorts including severe cases with pre-infection samples were considered necessary. SARS-CoV-2 specificity was not confirmed for the second-wave clones peaking on day 37.

PBMCs were isolated by Ficoll-Paque density gradient centrifugation. Sequenced on an Illumina NovaSeq 6000. TCRalpha and TCRbeta cDNA libraries were constructed by 5'RACE with constant-segment primers, with sample barcodes and unique molecular identifiers being introduced. Trizol reagent was used to extract RNA from every sample. Amplification of the libraries took two PCR steps, and the second step added a second sample barcode plus Illumina TruSeq adapters. Sequencing of libraries was performed on an Illumina NovaSeq with 2 x 150 bp paired-end reads. In the paper's pipeline: With migec v1.2.7, reads were demultiplexed and then collapsed into UMI-guided consensus sequences. With mixcr v2.1.11, UMI consensuses were aligned to TRA and TRB V and J templates and assembled into clonotypes. Clonotypes were classified as expanded or contracted when called significant by both edgeR and NoisET, with noise models trained on biological replicates. For edgeR calls, a false discovery rate-adjusted p below 0.01 and a log2 fold-change threshold of 1 were applied. As an exploratory analysis of dynamics, max-normalized trajectories of the 1000 most abundant clonotypes were examined by PCA with hierarchical clustering. Separately sequenced CD4+ and CD8+ repertoires were used to assign a CD4 or CD8 phenotype to each responding clone. TCRdb handled the public reads itself, with Q25 trimming in fastp and clone calling in MiXCR, and kept productive beta chains. Rows matching on CDR3 protein sequence are summarized as one entry with the most common DNA and genes. The V and J calls, along with clone size, are taken from TCRdb and not from the paper's own processing. The table for this sample lists just over 400,000 distinct CDR3 sequences; around a quarter of them were counted only once. The ten top clones hold roughly 14% of the sample.

V loses 5 bases of germline sequence and J loses 6 bases, and the interval between the two ends is 4 bases. Via the germline V gene (reference sequence), CDR1 is SEHNR and CDR2 FQNEAQ. The CDR3 has 11 amino acids, counting the end cysteine and phenylalanine. Kept here is only the CDR3 DNA, which spans 33 bases and is read in frame from base 1. This chain is built from TRBV7-9 and TRBJ2-2, with no confident D gene call. The source is an adult woman who had mild COVID-19 (a few samples of this study predate the infection). The sample titles of this study are shuffled in the database, so cell type and time point are left out; the donor was told from shared clones. The sequencing input was PBMCs or a T cell subset sorted from them (not recorded which). For the CDR3, the sequence is CASSPPGELFF. The nucleotide sequence reads as follows: TGTGCCAGCAGCCCCCCCGGGGAGCTGTTTTTT.